This is a list of T cell receptor beta chains from one sample in a study of tumor-infiltrating lymphocytes in oesophageal squamous cell carcinoma. TCRdb called the PCR reads again in MiXCR, with one record for every CDR3 protein. Counted here are about 3,700 distinct CDR3 sequences, more than 13% occurring once; the ten biggest clones make up 19%. The sequenced material came from esophageal tumor tissue. These receptors were collected from a male donor with esophageal squamous cell carcinoma. Both conserved end residues are part of each CDR3. The D gene is left open where the match is weak. Clone size is not always given. Where it is, it says once, few, many or a class for expanded clones.

clone_size j_call d_call v_call cdr3_nt cdr3_aa
many TRBJ2-7 - TRBV18 TGTGCCAGCTCACCACAACTAACCTACGAGCAGTACTTC CASSPQLTYEQYF
medium-sized TRBJ1-1 - TRBV11-3 TGTGCCAGCAGCTTAGGCCCCCCTTCGAAGCCTGAAGCTTTCTTT CASSLGPPSKPEAFF
medium-sized TRBJ1-2 - TRBV7-8 TGTGCCAGCACCCCCCGGGTGTCGCGGGGGGCGCAGGTGCAGGGCTACACCTTC CASTPRVSRGAQVQGYTF
many TRBJ2-1 TRBD1 TRBV24-1 TGTGCCACCAGTGTGGCCGGGACAGTTGCCTACAATGAGCAGTTCTTC CATSVAGTVAYNEQFF
few TRBJ2-2 TRBD1 TRBV18 TGTGCCAGCTCATCGTTCCCCAGGGGGACCGGGGAGCTGTTTTTT CASSSFPRGTGELFF
many TRBJ1-1 - TRBV15 TGTGCCACCAGCAGAGATGGCGGGAACACTGAAGCTTTCTTT CATSRDGGNTEAFF
many TRBJ2-1 TRBD1 TRBV6-1 TGTGCCAGCAGTGAAGTGGCAGGGGGTACCTACAATGAGCAGTTCTTC CASSEVAGGTYNEQFF
medium-sized TRBJ2-3 - TRBV6-1 TGTGCCAGTCGGACTCATCGAGGGACAGATACGCAGTATTTT CASRTHRGTDTQYF
many TRBJ1-4 - TRBV6-1 TGTGCCAGCAGTCCCCCGTCGGGTACGAGGAAAAAACTGTTTTTT CASSPPSGTRKKLFF
many TRBJ1-5 - TRBV28 TGTGCCAGCGGCAGAATACAGGGCGTCAATCAGCCCCAGCATTTT CASGRIQGVNQPQHF
many TRBJ2-1 TRBD1 TRBV5-1 TGCGCCAGCAGCCCAAGAAGGGGGCTAAGCTACAATGAGCAGTTCTTC CASSPRRGLSYNEQFF
medium-sized TRBJ2-2 TRBD2 TRBV7-8 TGTGCCAGCAGCCCGGGCCGAGGAGCGGGGGCAACCGGGGAGCTGTTTTTT CASSPGRGAGATGELFF
medium-sized TRBJ2-1 TRBD2 TRBV27 TGTGCCAGCAGTTTGGGACTAGCCTACAATGAGCAGTTCTTC CASSLGLAYNEQFF
many TRBJ1-5 TRBD1 TRBV12-3/TRBV12-4 TGTGCCAGCACAGGGGGGAAGCAGCCCCAGCATTTT CASTGGKQPQHF
medium-sized TRBJ2-5 TRBD2 TRBV27 TGTGCCAGCAGTTTATCGGGACTAGCGGGGGCGGTAACGTACCAAGAGACCCAGTACTTC CASSLSGLAGAVTYQETQYF
few TRBJ1-5 - TRBV12-3/TRBV12-4 TGTGCCAGCAGTTTAGGGTTGGGAGGAAATCAGCCCCAGCATTTT CASSLGLGGNQPQHF
- TRBJ2-1 - TRBV19 TGTGCCAGTAGTATAGGCCCCCTCGAGCACAATGAGCAGTTCTTC CASSIGPLEHNEQFF
many TRBJ1-1 - TRBV10-3 TGTGCCATCAGTGAAAGGGGAGGACGCCAGGGGACTTTCTTT CAISERGGRQGTFF
many TRBJ1-6 - TRBV6-6 TGTGCCAGCAGTTACTCCGGGTTGGGGGGCAATTCACCCCTCCACTTT CASSYSGLGGNSPLHF
medium-sized TRBJ2-6 - TRBV6-1 TGTGCCAGCAGTACGCGATCTTCCTCTGGGGCCAACGTCCTGACTTTC CASSTRSSSGANVLTF
many TRBJ2-7 - TRBV2 TGTGCCAGCAGTGCTGACCATAGATACGAGCAGTACTTC CASSADHRYEQYF
- TRBJ2-7 TRBD2 TRBV6-6 TGTGGCAGCAGTTACCGGGACTACAATGAGCAGTACTTC CGSSYRDYNEQYF
medium-sized TRBJ1-5 - TRBV10-2 TGCGCCCGAGGGGCCGGCAATCAGCCCCAGCATTTT CARGAGNQPQHF
many TRBJ2-7 TRBD1 TRBV6-1 TGTGCCAGCAGTGAAACGGCAGGGGGCTACAATGAGCAGTACTTC CASSETAGGYNEQYF
many TRBJ2-3 - TRBV12-3/TRBV12-4 TGTGCCAGCAGTTTAGTGGGGGGCCCAGATACGCAGTATTTT CASSLVGGPDTQYF
medium-sized TRBJ1-4 TRBD1 TRBV28 TGTGCCAGCAGTAGAGCCCGAAAGACAGGGAGGGGTGAAAAACTGTTTTTT CASSRARKTGRGEKLFF
- TRBJ2-5 TRBD2 TRBV4-3 TGCGCCAGCAGCCAAGATAGGTCGCGGGCGGGGGACGGCGAGACCCAGTACTTC CASSQDRSRAGDGETQYF
medium-sized TRBJ2-1 TRBD2 TRBV12-3/TRBV12-4 TGTGCCAGCAGAGAAGCGGGGTACAATGAGCAGTTCTTC CASREAGYNEQFF
few TRBJ2-2 - TRBV10-3 TGTGCCATCAGGATGGGACAAGTGAACACCGGGGAGCTGTTTTTT CAIRMGQVNTGELFF
many TRBJ1-1 TRBD1 TRBV19 TGTGCCAGTAGTATGAACGGTGGCAGGGGGGCTTTCTTT CASSMNGGRGAFF
many TRBJ1-1 TRBD1 TRBV10-3 TGTGCCATCAGCTCCCAGGGGGCTACTGAAGCTTTCTTT CAISSQGATEAFF
medium-sized TRBJ2-5 - TRBV12-5 TGTGCTAGTGGTTTAGTTCAAGAGACCCAGTACTTC CASGLVQETQYF
once TRBJ2-4 TRBD2 TRBV6-1 TGTGCCTGCAGTGAACCTAGCGGGGGGCGCCAAGAGACCCAGGAGTTC CACSEPSGGRQETQEF
medium-sized TRBJ2-7 - TRBV10-2 TGCGCCAGCAGTGAGTCTGCGGCCGGGAGTTACGAGCAGTACTTC CASSESAAGSYEQYF
many TRBJ2-5 - TRBV11-1 TGTGCCAGCAGCTTAGGGGCCGCGTGGGCAGGGTCAGGGACCCAGTACTTC CASSLGAAWAGSGTQYF
large TRBJ2-5 - TRBV7-6 TGTGCCAGCAGCTTAGTCGGGGGAGAGACCCAGTACTTC CASSLVGGETQYF
large TRBJ2-5 TRBD2 TRBV7-2 TGTGCCAGCAGCTCTTCCGGGTGGAAGCGGGATGAGACCCAGTACTTC CASSSSGWKRDETQYF